A single sample is the source of the 19 T cell receptor beta chains below, sequenced in a study of kidney transplant recipient with SARS-CoV-2 infection. MiXCR, run by TCRdb on the reads, gives a single entry per CDR3 protein. The data hold under 300,000 distinct CDR3 sequences, with about 30% observed a single time. Here the sequenced sample was a blood sample, taken at baseline and between days 110 and 120 from a kidney transplant recipient. These receptors were obtained from a male patient between 25 and 40 years old who had COVID-19 and was a kidney transplant recipient. Some T cells may originate from the graft donor.

This chain joins TRBV7-6 and TRBJ2-1; possible D gene TRBD1, 6 bases. V was shortened by 5 bases and J by 10 bases, with 9 bases between the two germline ends. The CDR3 contains 11 residues. Germline CDR1 and CDR2: SGHVS and FNYEAQ. CDR3 DNA sequence: TGTGCCAGCAGCCAAGGACAGGAGCAGTTCTTC. This gives the protein CASSQGQEQFF.

This clonotype appeared many times. The CDR3, as DNA: TGTGCCAGCAGGGGACTAGCGGGAGATACACCCTACGAGCAGTACTTC. Amino acid sequence: CASRGLAGDTPYEQYF. The chain recombines TRBV11-2 with TRBJ2-7; 14 bases align to TRBD2. Germline V gene lookup returns CDR1 SGHAT and CDR2 FQNNGV. V was clipped by 6 bases and J by 2 bases; unmatched bases: 6. There are 16 residues in the CDR3.

As for this clonotype: One base away lies a much larger clone, so this may be a sequencing read error. This chain joins TRBV20-1 and TRBJ2-7; 9 positions agree with TRBD2. The CDR3 is 14 amino acids. V trimming: 1 base; J trimming: 7 bases; junction bases outside the gene matches: 8. Germline V gene data show CDR1 as DFQATT and CDR2 as SNEGSKA (reference sequence). The CDR3 reads CSARAGGLAAEQYF. The CDR3 nucleotides read TGCAGTGCTAGAGCGGGGGGACTAGCCGCTGAGCAGTACTTC.

This clonotype was recorded a few times. The CDR3 bases are TGTGCCAGCAGTACCGGGGGGGCCCCAGATACGCAGTATTTT. Amino acid sequence: CASSTGGAPDTQYF. The gene calls are TRBV2 and TRBJ2-3; 8 bases are shared with TRBD2. V lost 5 bases and J lost 4; bases outside the gene matches: 5. Germline V gives CDR1 SNHLY, CDR2 FYNNEI. The CDR3 consists of 14 residues.

Concerning this clonotype itself: A much larger clone differs by one base, so this may be a read error. The J gene is TRBJ1-1, the V gene TRBV10-2, with no clear D. The V gene's germline CDR1 is WSHSY and CDR2 SAAADI. CDR3 length: 12 amino acids. CDR3 nucleotides: TGCGCCGGCAGTGAAAGGTACACTGAAGCTTTCTTT. This codes for CAGSERYTEAFF.

The table lists this clonotype with a few counts. This may arise from a read error, as a much more abundant clone is one base away. Given the absence of the conserved phenylalanine or tryptophan at the CDR3 end, a read error is likely. V and J are TRBV12-3 or TRBV12-4 and TRBJ1-1; D is perhaps TRBD1 (6 bases). The CDR3 runs to 12 residues. Trimming cost V 6 bases and J 3 bases, with 8 bases left between them. The CDR3 spells CASRPGDTEAFL. The CDR3, as DNA: TGTGCCAGCAGGCCAGGGGACACTGAAGCTTTCCTT.

This clonotype was seen only a few times. V and J are TRBV18 and TRBJ2-1, with TRBD2 matching 11 bases. The junction had 8 bases not matched to a gene; V was cut back by 5 bases and J by 8 bases. The CDR3 totals 15 residues. CDR1 is KGHSH and CDR2 is LQKENI in the germline V gene. The CDR3 region has the DNA TGTGCCAGCTCATCTACTAGCGGGGGTGTCGATGAGCAGTTCTTC. It encodes CASSSTSGGVDEQFF.

V gene TRBV2 combines with J gene TRBJ2-5; 9 bases are shared with TRBD1. J lost 4 bases, V lost 0 bases, and 12 bases had no gene match. From germline, CDR1 is SNHLY and CDR2 FYNNEI. This CDR3 is 18 amino acids long. The CDR3 bases are TGTGCCAGCAGTGAAGCGGATTGGGACAGGGAGAGGCCAGAGACCCAGTACTTC. The encoded protein is CASSEADWDRERPETQYF.

This clonotype occurred many times. This chain uses TRBV7-3 with TRBJ1-3; D uncertain. The length of the CDR3 is 16 residues. V lost 5 bases and J 0 bases, leaving 14 bases between the germline ends. Germline assignment: CDR1 SGHTA and CDR2 FQGTGA. The CDR3 region is CASSPIPRASGNTIYF. The CDR3 nucleotides read TGTGCCAGCAGCCCGATCCCCCGGGCCTCTGGAAACACCATATATTTT.

The chain links TRBV24-1 to TRBJ2-3, with a weak D call TRBD1 (6 bases). V shed 1 base and J shed 4 bases, with 14 bases lying between them. The germline CDR1 and CDR2 sequences are KGHDR and SFDVKD. The CDR3 is made up of 16 amino acids. CDR3 nucleotides: TGTGCCACCAGTGATTTACAGGGACCCGGCCCAGATACGCAGTATTTT. It codes for CATSDLQGPGPDTQYF.

Regarding this clonotype: A read error is possible here, since a much larger clone lies one base away. The V gene is TRBV11-2, the J gene TRBJ1-2; no definite D call. This CDR3 is 17 amino acids long. The V end was cut by 5 bases, the J end by 4 bases, with 23 bases between. Germline values: CDR1 SGHAT, CDR2 FQNNGV. The CDR3: CASSILETSRRTYGYTF. DNA for the CDR3: TGTGCCAGCAGCATACTGGAAACAAGCAGAAGGACCTATGGCTACACCTTC.

The chain recombines TRBV7-2 with TRBJ2-3, with D perhaps matching TRBD2 (6 bases). Per the germline V gene, CDR1 is SGHTA and CDR2 is FQGNSA. CDR3 size: 14 residues. Trimming cost V 1 base and J 3 bases, with 8 bases left between them. This chain's CDR3 is CASSLGGVTDTQYF. As DNA, the CDR3 is TGTGCCAGCAGCTTAGGCGGGGTAACAGATACGCAGTATTTT. The entire variable domain, with the rest obtained from reference TRBV7-2 and TRBJ2-3, is as follows: GAGVSQSPSNKVTEKGKDVELRCDPISGHTALYWYRQSLGQGLEFLIYFQGNSAPDKSGLPSDRFSAERTGGSVSTLTIQRTQQEDSAVYLCASSLGGVTDTQYFGPGTRLTVL.

Details on this clonotype: As the CDR3 is not closed by the conserved phenylalanine or tryptophan, this likely results from a read error. This chain joins TRBV6-8 and TRBJ2-3; D unresolved. CDR1 MNHGY and CDR2 SAAAGT come from the germline V gene. V was cut by 6 bases and J by 5 bases, with 18 bases left in between. CDR3 length equals 15 residues. The CDR3 DNA is TGTGCCAGCAGCTACGAAGGAGTACTTAAAGATACGCAGTATCTT. This codes for CASSYEGVLKDTQYL.

In regard to this clonotype: A read error may be the cause here, since a much bigger clone is one base away. The chain is built from TRBV19 and TRBJ1-5, with D possibly TRBD1 on 5 matching bases. The germline V and J ends were trimmed by 8 bases and 2 bases, with 16 bases remaining between them. From germline, CDR1 is LNHDA and CDR2 SQIVND (reference sequence). The CDR3 consists of 15 residues. This chain's CDR3 is CASCHQGGGNQPQHF. The CDR3 DNA reads TGTGCCAGTTGCCACCAGGGTGGAGGCAATCAGCCCCAGCATTTT.

Points on this clonotype: This may stem from a read error, because a much larger clone lies one nucleotide away. The chain uses TRBV19 and TRBJ1-5; D is unresolved. Germline CDR1 and CDR2: LNHDA and SQIVND (reference sequence). The V and J ends lost 5 bases and 2 bases respectively, with 13 bases between them. The CDR3 is made up of 15 amino acids. This chain's CDR3 is CASSPGGVGNQPQHF. The CDR3 DNA is TGTGCCAGTAGTCCGGGCGGGGTTGGCAATCAGCCCCAGCATTTT.

To note about this clonotype: With a much larger clone just one base away, this may be a read error. The rearrangement joins TRBV20-1 to TRBJ1-2; no clear D gene. Germline V gene data show CDR1 as DFQATT and CDR2 as SNEGSKA (reference sequence). The CDR3 contains 16 residues. For the CDR3, the DNA is TGCAGTGCTAATCCAGCGCTGTTTCGAAAGACCTATGGCTGCACCTTC. This encodes CSANPALFRKTYGCTF.

In its sample, this clonotype was seen many times. The chain combines TRBV6-2 or TRBV6-3 with TRBJ2-7; D may be TRBD2 (6 bases). V shed 6 bases and J shed 3 bases, with 12 bases lying between them. The CDR3 is 13 residues long. CDR1 and CDR2 from the germline V gene are MNHEY and SVGEGT. Written as DNA, the CDR3 is TGTGCCAGCAGGCGGGATTTCCACTACGAGCAGTACGTC. Translation gives CASRRDFHYEQYV.

Comment on this clonotype: Since a much larger clone is just one base distant, this may be a read error. The chain uses TRBV14 and TRBJ1-5, with D perhaps matching TRBD1 (5 bases). There are 19 residues in the CDR3. The V and J ends lost 1 base and 4 bases respectively, with 23 bases between them. CDR1 SGHDN and CDR2 FVKESK come from the germline V gene. The CDR3 DNA reads as TGTGCCAGCAGCCAAGTTTCATCTATCACGGGGGGTCGGAATCAGCCCCAGCATTTT. Protein product: CASSQVSSITGGRNQPQHF.

This clonotype was observed a few times. The V call is TRBV6-5, the J call TRBJ2-3; the match to TRBD1 covers 8 bases. CDR3 length: 17 residues. V lost 8 bases to trimming and J lost 2 bases; unmatched junction nucleotides: 15. Germline V gene sequence: CDR1 MNHEY, CDR2 SVGAGI. CDR3 bases: TGTGCCAGCCTCGACAGGGGCGGGACGGCACACACAGATACGCAGTATTTT. Residues: CASLDRGGTAHTDTQYF.